This T cell receptor beta chain originates from a study of blood T cells in healthy people across ages (dated by TCRdb to between 2014 and 2017). Some background on the complete study: In model experiments, template switching captured roughly one uniquely barcoded TCR beta cDNA molecule for every two T cells. Using deep sequencing normalized with unique cDNA molecular identifiers, the study measured how TCR beta repertoire diversity changes with age. Donors were grouped into four age groups: young (average roughly 17 years), middle-aged (39), aged (around 62) and long-lived (around 80). To avoid experimental bias, donors of different ages were distributed randomly across sequencing lanes. The study analyzed two additional independent replicas of 1 million unique cDNA reads from the same blood draw for two donors, one aged 18 to 30 and one aged 80 or older. Study-wide conclusions, independent of this receptor: Estimates of total diversity based on one million sequenced T cells were regarded as lower bounds and as underestimates. As age increased, observed TCR beta diversity per million T cells dropped in a roughly linear way, and a significant reduction was already evident by age about 40. Because donor CMV infection status was unknown, age-related changes in expanded clonotypes were potentially confounded. A strong correlation was found between observed TCR beta diversity and the percentage of naive T cells measured by flow cytometry. Since profiling was done on bulk unsorted PBMCs, naive and antigen-experienced compartments could not be conclusively compared. Compared with the aged group, the long-lived group had more naive CD4+ T cells, fewer expanded clones and increased TCR diversity, suggesting age selection.

The library was made by 5' RACE. Instrument used: Illumina HiSeq 2500. A second PCR of roughly 7 to 11 cycles was performed with a sample-barcoded 5' primer and a J-beta primer mix. A unique molecular identifier was introduced onto each TCR beta cDNA molecule by a template-switch 5' adaptor carrying 12 random nucleotides. Each sample yielded at least 3 million CDR3-containing paired-end reads. First-strand cDNA synthesis was performed from all RNA using the Mint cDNA synthesis kit, with priming by a TRBC-specific oligonucleotide. Following uracil-DNA glycosylase treatment, a first 18-cycle PCR with universal primers M1SS and BC2_uni_R was performed on all cDNA. The paper's data handling went like this. Normalization of each sample was performed by random selection of 1 million high-quality reads, each carrying a distinct molecular identifier. Reads with shared molecular identifiers were discarded instead of being binned into consensus sequences. MiTCR, run with a Q25 quality threshold and the strictest error-elimination algorithm, handled CDR3 identification, clonotype clustering and error correction. A nonparametric unseen species model using Euler transformation provided a lower-bound estimate of total TCR beta diversity. TCRdb itself trimmed the public reads at Q25 with fastp, ran MiXCR and retained productive beta chains. Duplicate CDR3 protein sequences are folded into a single record with the most common DNA and genes. TCRdb's processing, not the study's, gives the V and J calls here. A total of about 1.6 million distinct CDR3 sequences appear in this sample, 30% to 35% of them only once. About 11% of the sample comes from the top ten.

The donors were about 40 Caucasian individuals from Russia, aged roughly 6 to 100 years, who were systemically healthy. Roughly 9.5 milliliters of peripheral blood were drawn from each donor into EDTA-treated Vacutainer tubes. Ficoll-Paque density-gradient centrifugation was used to isolate PBMCs, with at least 7 million obtained per sample. Total RNA was extracted from PBMCs with Trizol reagent, with at least 5.5 micrograms obtained per sample. Naive CD45RAhigh/CD27high T cell percentages were measured by flow cytometry on a PBMC aliquot from every donor. Reading the germline V gene gives CDR1 SGHDN and CDR2 FVKESK. V drops 2 bases and J drops 5 bases, leaving 15 bases in between. The CDR3 spans 15 residues, from the cysteine through the phenylalanine. The read is trimmed to its CDR3 DNA, 45 bases read in frame from base 1. Remarks on this clonotype: Its antigen has not been determined. Base qualities are not at hand, and no much larger clone is one base apart.

In this chain, TRBV14 is recombined with TRBJ1-1, with the D gene uncertain. The specimen was blood. The receptor was isolated from a woman in her twenties or thirties in good health. The DNA sequence follows: TGTGCCAGCAGCCAATTACGGGCATCATTGACTGAAGCTTTCTTT. Its amino acids are CASSQLRASLTEAFF.